This T cell receptor beta chain was observed in a study of T cells in Graves' hyperthyroidism and ophthalmopathy. Researchers took RNA transcripts and amplified the TCR beta CDR3 regions from them. TCR CDR3 regions were first amplified by RT-PCR with HTBI primers. From the multiplex PCR reads, TCRdb called clonotypes with MiXCR, one entry per CDR3 protein. The table records approximately 410,000 distinct CDR3 sequences, roughly 14% of them present only once. J gave up 6 bases and V 0 bases, and 7 bases lay outside the gene matches. From germline, CDR1 is MNHEY and CDR2 SVGAGI. The CDR3 has 15 amino acids.

The chain employs TRBV6-5 and TRBJ2-7; TRBD1 matches at 8 bases. The sample consisted of blood. The clonotype was recovered from a man aged 18-30 years with Graves' ophthalmopathy. The CDR3 sequence: CASSYSATGVSEQYF. CDR3 coding DNA: TGTGCCAGCAGTTACTCGGCGACAGGGGTCAGCGAGCAGTACTTC.